A selection of T cell receptor beta chains follows, all from one sample in a study of response to subunit inactivated influenza vaccine. Each CDR3 protein is one row after TCRdb ran MiXCR on the RT-PCR reads. The sample records 250,000 to 350,000 distinct CDR3 sequences, approximately 21% being singletons. The source was PBMCs from blood, collected roughly 20 months after vaccination. The receptors shown here come from a man aged 50-75 years who received an inactivated influenza vaccine. Each CDR3 is given with its conserved first and last residue. D genes are given only for firm matches. Not all rows give a size; the values are once, few, many and, for expanded clones, a class.

v_gene	d_gene	abundance	j_gene	CDR3aa	CDR3nt
TRBV15	.	many	TRBJ1-5	CATRRQQDNQPQHF	TGTGCCACCAGGAGACAGCAAGACAATCAGCCCCAGCATTTT
TRBV5-1	TRBD1	.	TRBJ1-5	CASSTGTDNQPQHF	TGCGCCAGCAGCACAGGGACAGACAATCAGCCCCAGCATTTT
TRBV7-2	TRBD2	many	TRBJ2-1	CASSPWGGHNEQFF	TGTGCCAGCAGCCCGTGGGGGGGTCACAATGAGCAGTTCTTC
TRBV24-1	.	few	TRBJ2-5	CATSDLPGSETQYF	TGTGCCACCAGTGATTTGCCGGGGTCCGAGACCCAGTACTTC
TRBV20-1	.	.	TRBJ2-1	CSARDPGIHWDEQFF	TGCAGTGCTAGAGATCCTGGGATTCATTGGGATGAGCAGTTCTTC
TRBV7-9	.	many	TRBJ1-2	CASSLGVSLPYGYTF	TGTGCCAGCAGCTTAGGTGTCTCATTACCTTATGGCTACACCTTC
TRBV4-3	.	.	TRBJ2-3	CASSQEMGRWDTQYF	TGCGCCAGCAGCCAAGAAATGGGGCGGTGGGATACGCAGTATTTT
TRBV29-1	.	once	TRBJ2-3	CSVELAVRWGSADTQYF	TGCAGCGTTGAACTCGCTGTTAGATGGGGCTCAGCAGATACGCAGTATTTT
TRBV5-1	.	many	TRBJ1-4	CASSLQGATNEKLFF	TGCGCCAGCAGCTTACAAGGCGCAACTAATGAAAAACTGTTTTTT
TRBV12-3/TRBV12-4	TRBD1	.	TRBJ1-2	CASSNIPGQGFGYTF	TGTGCCAGCAGTAATATCCCGGGACAGGGTTTTGGCTACACCTTC
TRBV28	TRBD1	.	TRBJ2-7	CASSLTGVYEQYF	TGTGCCAGCAGTTTAACAGGGGTGTACGAGCAGTACTTC
TRBV6-2/TRBV6-3	.	few	TRBJ1-2	CASSSTRQVANYGYTF	TGTGCCAGCAGTTCGACACGACAGGTAGCTAACTATGGCTACACCTTC
TRBV7-8	TRBD1	.	TRBJ2-7	CASSLGLGGGYEQYF	TGTGCCAGCAGCTTAGGGTTAGGGGGCGGGTACGAGCAGTACTTC
TRBV21-1	.	.	TRBJ2-1	CASSKSGGTIYNEQFF	TGTGCCAGCAGCAAGTCGGGCGGGACCATCTACAATGAGCAGTTCTTC
TRBV12-3/TRBV12-4	TRBD1	.	TRBJ1-1	CASSSMDRENTEAFF	TGTGCCAGCAGTTCCATGGACAGGGAGAACACTGAAGCTTTCTTT
TRBV10-3	.	few	TRBJ1-1	CAISGLTEAFF	TGTGCCATCAGTGGTCTGACTGAAGCTTTCTTT
TRBV12-3/TRBV12-4	.	.	TRBJ1-2	CASSIGQRYGYTF	TGTGCCAGCAGTATTGGACAACGATATGGCTACACCTTC
TRBV2	TRBD1	.	TRBJ1-5	CASSENSGTGNQPQHF	TGTGCCAGCAGTGAAAACTCCGGGACAGGCAATCAGCCCCAGCATTTT
TRBV6-2/TRBV6-3	.	few	TRBJ1-1	CASSYLRTEAFF	TGTGCCAGCAGTTATTTGAGGACTGAAGCTTTCTTT
TRBV12-3/TRBV12-4	.	.	TRBJ2-5	CASSLLGSQETQYF	TGTGCCAGCAGTTTATTGGGATCCCAAGAGACCCAGTACTTC
TRBV5-1	TRBD1	few	TRBJ2-5	CASSLAGTGQETQYF	TGCGCCAGCAGCTTGGCCGGGACAGGTCAAGAGACCCAGTACTTC
TRBV12-3/TRBV12-4	TRBD1	many	TRBJ1-4	CASSTGTGFEKLFF	TGTGCCAGCAGTACCGGGACAGGGTTTGAAAAACTGTTTTTT
TRBV6-1	.	few	TRBJ2-7	CASSRGTYSYEQYF	TGTGCCAGCAGCCGGGGGACTTACTCCTACGAGCAGTACTTC
TRBV20-1	TRBD1	many	TRBJ1-2	CSARDPRDSAYGYTF	TGCAGTGCTAGAGATCCCCGGGACAGCGCTTATGGCTACACCTTC
TRBV6-5	TRBD1	.	TRBJ1-2	CASSSWTGGPGRYTF	TGTGCCAGCAGTTCCTGGACAGGGGGCCCTGGTCGCTACACCTTC
TRBV5-1	TRBD1	.	TRBJ1-4	CASSPTGDANEKLFF	TGCGCCAGCAGCCCCACAGGGGACGCTAATGAAAAACTGTTTTTT
TRBV6-2/TRBV6-3	TRBD2	.	TRBJ2-1	CASSYTSGRANNDNEQFF	TGTGCCAGCAGTTACACTAGCGGGAGGGCCAATAACGACAATGAGCAGTTCTTC
TRBV6-2/TRBV6-3	TRBD1	.	TRBJ2-2	CASDRGQNTGELFF	TGTGCCAGCGACAGGGGCCAGAACACCGGGGAGCTGTTTTTT